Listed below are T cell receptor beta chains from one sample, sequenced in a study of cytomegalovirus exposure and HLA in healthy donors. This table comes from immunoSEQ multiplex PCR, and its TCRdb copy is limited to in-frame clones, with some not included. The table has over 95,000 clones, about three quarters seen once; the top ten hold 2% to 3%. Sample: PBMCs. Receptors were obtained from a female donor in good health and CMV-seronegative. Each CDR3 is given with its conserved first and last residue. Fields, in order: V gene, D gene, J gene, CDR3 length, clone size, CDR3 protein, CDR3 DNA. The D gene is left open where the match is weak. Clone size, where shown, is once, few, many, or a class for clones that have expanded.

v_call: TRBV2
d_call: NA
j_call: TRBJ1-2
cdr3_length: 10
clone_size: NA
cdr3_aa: CASSGLGYTF
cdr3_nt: TGTGCCAGCAGTGGTCTTGGCTACACCTTC

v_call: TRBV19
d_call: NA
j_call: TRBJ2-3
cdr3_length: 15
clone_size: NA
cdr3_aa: CASSPSGVRTDTQYF
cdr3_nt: TGTGCCAGTAGTCCGTCGGGGGTACGCACAGATACGCAGTATTTT

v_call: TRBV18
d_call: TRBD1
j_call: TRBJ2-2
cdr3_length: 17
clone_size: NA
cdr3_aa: CASSDGTGGVDTGELFF
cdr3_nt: TGTGCCAGCTCAGACGGGACAGGGGGCGTTGACACCGGGGAGCTGTTTTTT

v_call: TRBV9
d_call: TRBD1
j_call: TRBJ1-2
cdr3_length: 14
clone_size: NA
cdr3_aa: CASSVTDRVEGYTF
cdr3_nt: TGTGCCAGCAGCGTAACAGACAGGGTGGAAGGCTACACCTTC

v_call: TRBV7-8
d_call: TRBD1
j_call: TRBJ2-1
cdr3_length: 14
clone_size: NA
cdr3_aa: CASSLASDRAEQFF
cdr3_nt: TGTGCCAGCAGCTTAGCGTCTGACAGGGCTGAGCAGTTCTTC

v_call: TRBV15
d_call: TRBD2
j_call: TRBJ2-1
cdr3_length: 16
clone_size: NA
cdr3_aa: CATSRVGGGAYNEQFF
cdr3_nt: TGTGCCACCAGCAGAGTGGGCGGGGGGGCCTACAATGAGCAGTTCTTC

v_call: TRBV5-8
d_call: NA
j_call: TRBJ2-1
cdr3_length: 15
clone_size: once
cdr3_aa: CASSFGSGAYNEQFF
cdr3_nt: TGTGCCAGCAGCTTTGGTTCAGGGGCCTACAATGAGCAGTTCTTC

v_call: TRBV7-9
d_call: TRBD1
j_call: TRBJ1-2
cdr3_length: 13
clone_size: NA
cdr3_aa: CASQAQGANGYTF
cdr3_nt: TGTGCCAGCCAGGCCCAGGGGGCCAATGGCTACACCTTC

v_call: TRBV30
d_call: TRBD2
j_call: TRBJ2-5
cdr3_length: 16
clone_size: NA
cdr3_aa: CAWSVKAGAGGETQYF
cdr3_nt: TGTGCCTGGAGTGTAAAAGCGGGGGCCGGAGGGGAGACCCAGTACTTC

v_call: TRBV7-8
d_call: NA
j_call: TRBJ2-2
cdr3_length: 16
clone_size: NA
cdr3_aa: CASSLTGRHPTGELFF
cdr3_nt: TGTGCCAGCAGCTTAACAGGGCGCCACCCGACCGGGGAGCTGTTTTTT

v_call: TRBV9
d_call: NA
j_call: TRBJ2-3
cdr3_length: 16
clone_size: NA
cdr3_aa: CASSIQTGLGTDTQYF
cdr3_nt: TGTGCCAGCAGCATTCAAACAGGGTTAGGCACAGATACGCAGTATTTT

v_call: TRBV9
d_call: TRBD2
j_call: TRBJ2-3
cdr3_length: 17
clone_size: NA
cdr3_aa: CASSGPRAGGQGDTQYF
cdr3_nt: TGTGCCAGCAGCGGGCCGAGAGCGGGGGGGCAGGGAGATACGCAGTATTTT

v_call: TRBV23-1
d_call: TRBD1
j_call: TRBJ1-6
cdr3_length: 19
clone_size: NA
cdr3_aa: CASSGHFRGPSSYNSPLHF
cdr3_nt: TGCGCCAGCAGTGGCCACTTCAGGGGGCCGAGCTCCTATAATTCACCCCTCCACTTT

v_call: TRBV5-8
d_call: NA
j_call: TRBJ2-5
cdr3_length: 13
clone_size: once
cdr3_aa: CASSRWRRETQYF
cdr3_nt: TGTGCCAGCAGCCGCTGGCGGCGAGAGACCCAGTACTTC

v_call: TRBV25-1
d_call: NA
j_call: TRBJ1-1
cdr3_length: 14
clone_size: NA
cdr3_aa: CASKAGNKNTEAFF
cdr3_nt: TGTGCCAGCAAGGCAGGGAATAAGAACACTGAAGCTTTCTTT

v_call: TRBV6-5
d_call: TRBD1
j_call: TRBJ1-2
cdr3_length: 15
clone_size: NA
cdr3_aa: CASSPTGTGGFGYTF
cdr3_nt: TGTGCCAGCAGTCCCACCGGGACAGGGGGCTTTGGCTACACCTTC

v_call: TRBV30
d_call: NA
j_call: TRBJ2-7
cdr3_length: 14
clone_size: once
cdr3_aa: CAWRPGQFSYEQYF
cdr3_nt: TGTGCCTGGAGGCCCGGACAGTTTTCCTACGAGCAGTACTTC

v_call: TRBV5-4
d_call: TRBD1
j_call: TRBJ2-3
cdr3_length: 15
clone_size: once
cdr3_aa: CASSLDRPILNTQYF
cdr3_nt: TGTGCCAGCAGCCTGGACAGGCCAATTTTGAATACGCAGTATTTT

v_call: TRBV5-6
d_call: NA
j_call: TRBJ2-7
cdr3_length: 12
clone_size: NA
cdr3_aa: CASSPNSYEQYF
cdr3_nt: TGTGCCAGCAGCCCCAACTCCTACGAGCAGTACTTC

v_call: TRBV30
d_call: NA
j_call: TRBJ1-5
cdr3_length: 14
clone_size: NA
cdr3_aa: CAWSPTGPNQPQHF
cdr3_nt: TGTGCCTGGAGTCCAACAGGGCCCAATCAGCCCCAGCATTTT

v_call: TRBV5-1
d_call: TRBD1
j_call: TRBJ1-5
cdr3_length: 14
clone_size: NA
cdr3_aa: CASSLGGGNQPQHF
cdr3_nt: TGCGCCAGCAGCTTAGGGGGCGGCAATCAGCCCCAGCATTTT

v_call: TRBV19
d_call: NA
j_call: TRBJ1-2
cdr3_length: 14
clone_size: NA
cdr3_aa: CASSPRGDNYGYTF
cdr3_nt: TGTGCCAGTAGTCCCCGCGGGGATAACTATGGCTACACCTTC

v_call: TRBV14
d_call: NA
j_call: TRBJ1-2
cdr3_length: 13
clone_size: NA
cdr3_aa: CASSARLQDGYTF
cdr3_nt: TGTGCCAGCAGCGCTAGGTTACAGGATGGCTACACCTTC

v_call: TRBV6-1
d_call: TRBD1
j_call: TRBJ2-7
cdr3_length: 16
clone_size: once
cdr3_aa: CASSEGVGTGGYEQYF
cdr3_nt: TGTGCCAGCAGTGAAGGGGTCGGAACAGGGGGCTACGAGCAGTACTTC

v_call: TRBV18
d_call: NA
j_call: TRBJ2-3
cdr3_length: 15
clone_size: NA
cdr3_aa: CASSPRASGTDTQYF
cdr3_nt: TGTGCCAGCTCACCACGTGCTAGCGGCACAGATACGCAGTATTTT

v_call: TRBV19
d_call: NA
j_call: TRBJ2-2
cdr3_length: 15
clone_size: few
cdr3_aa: CASSPQRQNTGELFF
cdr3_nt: TGTGCCAGTAGTCCCCAAAGACAGAACACCGGGGAGCTGTTTTTT

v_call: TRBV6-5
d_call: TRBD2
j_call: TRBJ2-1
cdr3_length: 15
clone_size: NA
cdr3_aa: CASSRYGGGYNEQFF
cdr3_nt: TGTGCCAGCAGTAGGTATGGGGGGGGGTACAATGAGCAGTTCTTC

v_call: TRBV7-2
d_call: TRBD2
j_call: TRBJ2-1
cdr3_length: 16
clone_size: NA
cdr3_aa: CASSLAGGGAYNEQFF
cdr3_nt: TGTGCCAGCAGCTTAGCGGGCGGGGGGGCATACAATGAGCAGTTCTTC

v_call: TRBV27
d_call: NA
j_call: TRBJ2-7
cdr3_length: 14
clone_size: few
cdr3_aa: CASSSSDWPYEQYF
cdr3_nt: TGTGCCAGCAGTTCATCGGACTGGCCCTACGAGCAGTACTTC

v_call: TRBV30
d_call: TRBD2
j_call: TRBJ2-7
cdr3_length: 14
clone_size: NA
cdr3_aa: CAWSVAGGPVEQYF
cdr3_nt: TGTGCCTGGAGTGTAGCGGGGGGGCCGGTAGAGCAGTACTTC

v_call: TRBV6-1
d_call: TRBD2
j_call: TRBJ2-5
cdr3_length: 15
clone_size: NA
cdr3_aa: CASSGAGGRAETQYF
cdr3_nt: TGTGCCAGCAGTGGAGCGGGGGGGCGGGCAGAGACCCAGTACTTC

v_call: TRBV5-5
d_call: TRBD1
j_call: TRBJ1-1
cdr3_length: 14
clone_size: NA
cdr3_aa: CASSLGTGSTEAFF
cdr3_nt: TGTGCCAGCAGCCTCGGGACAGGGAGCACTGAAGCTTTCTTT

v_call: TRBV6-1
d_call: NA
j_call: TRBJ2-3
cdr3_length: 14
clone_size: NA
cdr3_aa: CASKRTLSTDTQYF
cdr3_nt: TGTGCCAGCAAACGGACACTTAGCACAGATACGCAGTATTTT

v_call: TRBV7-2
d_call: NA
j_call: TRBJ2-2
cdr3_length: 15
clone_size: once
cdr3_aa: CASSARTVNTGELFF
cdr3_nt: TGTGCCAGCAGCGCCCGGACAGTGAACACCGGGGAGCTGTTTTTT

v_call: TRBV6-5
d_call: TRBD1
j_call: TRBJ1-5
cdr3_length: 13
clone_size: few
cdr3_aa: CATSDRERQPQHF
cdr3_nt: TGTGCCACATCGGACAGGGAGAGACAGCCCCAGCATTTT

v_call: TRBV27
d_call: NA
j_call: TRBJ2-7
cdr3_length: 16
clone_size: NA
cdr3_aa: CASSFTGGVSSYEQYF
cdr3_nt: TGTGCCAGCAGTTTTACAGGGGGGGTAAGCTCCTACGAGCAGTACTTC

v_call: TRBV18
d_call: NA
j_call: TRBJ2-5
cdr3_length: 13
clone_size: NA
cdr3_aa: CASSPTGLKTQYF
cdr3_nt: TGTGCCAGCTCACCAACAGGGCTAAAGACCCAGTACTTC

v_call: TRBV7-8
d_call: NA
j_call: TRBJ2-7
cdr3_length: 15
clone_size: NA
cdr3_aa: CASSLELQGFYEQYF
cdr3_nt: TGTGCCAGCAGCTTAGAATTGCAGGGATTCTACGAGCAGTACTTC

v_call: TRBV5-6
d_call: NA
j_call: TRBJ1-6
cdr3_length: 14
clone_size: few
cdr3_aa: CASSLPGYGSPLHF
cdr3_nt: TGTGCCAGCAGCTTACCGGGGTACGGTTCACCCCTCCACTTT

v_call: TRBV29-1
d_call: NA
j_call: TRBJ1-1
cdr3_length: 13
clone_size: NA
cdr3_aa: CSVEFHRQNEAFF
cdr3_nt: TGCAGCGTTGAGTTTCACAGACAAAATGAAGCTTTCTTT

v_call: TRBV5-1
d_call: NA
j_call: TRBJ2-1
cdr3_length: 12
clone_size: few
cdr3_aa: CASSLGDNEQFF
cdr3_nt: TGCGCCAGCAGCCTGGGAGACAATGAGCAGTTCTTC

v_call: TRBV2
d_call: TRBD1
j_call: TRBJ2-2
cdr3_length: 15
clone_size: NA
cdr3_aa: CASRKDRGGTGELFF
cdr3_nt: TGTGCCAGCAGAAAGGACAGGGGAGGCACCGGGGAGCTGTTTTTT

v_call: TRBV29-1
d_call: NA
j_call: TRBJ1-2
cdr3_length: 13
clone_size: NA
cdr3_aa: CSVDSTLGRGYTF
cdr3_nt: TGCAGCGTTGATAGTACTTTAGGGAGGGGCTACACCTTC

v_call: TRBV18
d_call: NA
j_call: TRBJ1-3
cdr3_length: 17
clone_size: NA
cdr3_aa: CASSPLILTKPGDTIYF
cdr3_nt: TGTGCCAGCTCACCGCTAATATTAACCAAACCTGGAGACACCATATATTTT

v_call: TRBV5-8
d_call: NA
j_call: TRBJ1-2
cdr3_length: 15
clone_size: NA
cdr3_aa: CASSLAGEANYGYTF
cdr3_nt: TGTGCCAGCAGCTTGGCCGGAGAGGCTAACTATGGCTACACCTTC

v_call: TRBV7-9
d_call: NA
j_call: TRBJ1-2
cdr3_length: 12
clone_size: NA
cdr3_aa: CSSSLGLAGGTF
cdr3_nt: TGTTCCAGCAGCTTAGGGCTCGCGGGGGGCACCTTC

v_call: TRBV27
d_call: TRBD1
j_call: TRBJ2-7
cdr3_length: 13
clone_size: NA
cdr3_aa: CASSPRQGDEQYF
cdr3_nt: TGTGCCAGCAGTCCAAGACAGGGTGACGAGCAGTACTTC

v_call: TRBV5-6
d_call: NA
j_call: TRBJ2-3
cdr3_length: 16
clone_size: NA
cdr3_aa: CASSLAMTGSTDTQYF
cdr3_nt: TGTGCCAGCAGCTTGGCTATGACAGGTAGCACAGATACGCAGTATTTT

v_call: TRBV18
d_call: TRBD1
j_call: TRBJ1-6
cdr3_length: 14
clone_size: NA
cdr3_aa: CASSIVAGGSPLHF
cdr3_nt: TGTGCCAGCTCAATCGTCGCAGGGGGTTCACCCCTCCACTTT

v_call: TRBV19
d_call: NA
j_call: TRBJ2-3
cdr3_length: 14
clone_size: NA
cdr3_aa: CASSSGQITDTQYF
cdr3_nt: TGTGCCAGTAGTTCGGGACAAATCACAGATACGCAGTATTTT

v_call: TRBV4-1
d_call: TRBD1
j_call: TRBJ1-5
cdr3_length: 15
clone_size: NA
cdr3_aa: CASSQPDRDNQPQHF
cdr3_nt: TGCGCCAGCAGCCAGCCGGACAGGGACAATCAGCCCCAGCATTTT

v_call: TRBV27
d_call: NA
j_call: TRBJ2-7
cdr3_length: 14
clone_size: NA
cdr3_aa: CASSSAAATYEQYF
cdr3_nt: TGTGCCAGCAGCTCAGCGGCAGCAACCTACGAGCAGTACTTC

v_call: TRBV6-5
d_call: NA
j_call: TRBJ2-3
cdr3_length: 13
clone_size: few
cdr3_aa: CASSYDNTDTQYF
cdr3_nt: TGTGCCAGCAGTTACGACAACACAGATACGCAGTATTTT

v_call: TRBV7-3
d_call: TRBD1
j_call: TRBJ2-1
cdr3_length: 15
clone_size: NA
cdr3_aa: CASSWDRGTYNEQFF
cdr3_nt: TGTGCCAGCAGTTGGGACAGGGGTACCTACAATGAGCAGTTCTTC

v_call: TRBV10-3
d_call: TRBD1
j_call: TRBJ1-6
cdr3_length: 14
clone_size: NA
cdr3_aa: CAISLQGDNSPLHF
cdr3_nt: TGTGCCATCAGCTTACAGGGGGATAATTCACCCCTCCACTTT

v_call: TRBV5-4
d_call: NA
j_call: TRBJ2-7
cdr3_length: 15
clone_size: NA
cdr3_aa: CASHSRGAHSYEQYF
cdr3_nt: TGTGCCAGCCACAGCCGGGGGGCCCATTCCTACGAGCAGTACTTC

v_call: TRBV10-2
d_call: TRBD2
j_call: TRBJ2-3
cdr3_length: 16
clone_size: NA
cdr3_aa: CASSDGRGAQTDTQYF
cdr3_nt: TGCGCCAGCAGTGATGGGCGGGGGGCCCAAACAGATACGCAGTATTTT

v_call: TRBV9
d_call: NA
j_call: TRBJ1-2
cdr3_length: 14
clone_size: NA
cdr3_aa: CASSDPTEDYGYTF
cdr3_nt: TGTGCCAGCAGCGACCCGACAGAAGACTATGGCTACACCTTC

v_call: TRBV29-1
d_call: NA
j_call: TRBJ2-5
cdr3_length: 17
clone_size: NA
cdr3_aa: CSVVPAPRVTYQETQYF
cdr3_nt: TGCAGCGTTGTACCGGCTCCACGGGTTACGTACCAAGAGACCCAGTACTTC